Listed below are T cell receptor beta chains from one sample, sequenced in a study of blood T cell repertoires in COVID-19. Libraries were prepared by immunoSEQ multiplex PCR; TCRdb keeps only in-frame clonotypes and omits some of them. This sample has 350,000 or so clones, with 80% to 90% found just once. Sequenced material: PBMCs or T cells enriched from blood (not recorded which). These receptors were collected from a woman in her 40s with acute COVID-19. CDR3s include the opening cysteine and the closing phenylalanine or tryptophan. Each record gives: V gene, J gene, clone size, D gene, CDR3 DNA, CDR3 protein. D genes are given only for firm matches. Rows may omit the clone size; those that give it use once, few, many or a size class.

v_call: TRBV3-1/TRBV3-2
j_call: TRBJ1-4
clone_size: NA
d_call: TRBD1
cdr3_nt: TGTGCCAGCAGCCCGCGGGGACAGCGTTCTGAAAAACTGTTTTTT
cdr3_aa: CASSPRGQRSEKLFF

v_call: TRBV10-1
j_call: TRBJ1-2
clone_size: NA
d_call: TRBD1
cdr3_nt: TGCGCCAGTCTAAGACAGGGAGACTATGGCTACACCTTC
cdr3_aa: CASLRQGDYGYTF

v_call: TRBV4-2
j_call: TRBJ2-7
clone_size: NA
d_call: NA
cdr3_nt: TGTGCCAGCAGCCAAGGAACCCGGGGGGCCCCCTACGAGCAGTACTTC
cdr3_aa: CASSQGTRGAPYEQYF

v_call: TRBV5-6
j_call: TRBJ2-7
clone_size: NA
d_call: TRBD2
cdr3_nt: TGTGCCAGCAGTCGCGGGGGGACGGGTGGGAACGAGCAGTACTTC
cdr3_aa: CASSRGGTGGNEQYF

v_call: TRBV28
j_call: TRBJ1-4
clone_size: NA
d_call: NA
cdr3_nt: TGTGCCAGCAGTCTACCTGACAGGAGGAAACTGTTTTTT
cdr3_aa: CASSLPDRRKLFF

v_call: TRBV18
j_call: TRBJ2-5
clone_size: NA
d_call: TRBD1
cdr3_nt: TGTGCCAGCTCAATACGACAGGGTGAAGAGACCCAGTACTTC
cdr3_aa: CASSIRQGEETQYF

v_call: TRBV6-5
j_call: TRBJ2-1
clone_size: NA
d_call: TRBD1
cdr3_nt: TGTGCCAGCAGGCCGGGACAGCCAAGAGAGCAGTTCTTC
cdr3_aa: CASRPGQPREQFF

v_call: TRBV27
j_call: TRBJ2-7
clone_size: NA
d_call: NA
cdr3_nt: TGTGCCAGCAGTTTAACCTCAGGGGCGGTCTACGAGCAGTACTTC
cdr3_aa: CASSLTSGAVYEQYF

v_call: TRBV25-1
j_call: TRBJ1-1
clone_size: NA
d_call: TRBD1
cdr3_nt: TGTGCCAGCAGTGCCCGGACAGGGTTTGCTTTCTTT
cdr3_aa: CASSARTGFAFF

v_call: TRBV28
j_call: TRBJ1-1
clone_size: once
d_call: TRBD1
cdr3_nt: TGTGCCAGCAGTACACAGGGGATTCCCGCGAACACTGAAGCTTTCTTT
cdr3_aa: CASSTQGIPANTEAFF

v_call: TRBV9
j_call: TRBJ2-2
clone_size: NA
d_call: TRBD2
cdr3_nt: TGTGCCAGCAGTCAATACGAGCGGGGAGGTACCGGGGAGCTGTTTTTT
cdr3_aa: CASSQYERGGTGELFF

v_call: TRBV5-1
j_call: TRBJ2-5
clone_size: NA
d_call: NA
cdr3_nt: TGCGCCAGCAGCTCTATTACAGGGTCCCAAGAGACCCAGTACTTC
cdr3_aa: CASSSITGSQETQYF

v_call: TRBV5-1
j_call: TRBJ1-1
clone_size: NA
d_call: NA
cdr3_nt: TGCGCCAGCAGCTTGAGCGGGTCGAACACTGAAGCTTTCTTT
cdr3_aa: CASSLSGSNTEAFF

v_call: TRBV5-4
j_call: TRBJ1-2
clone_size: NA
d_call: TRBD1
cdr3_nt: TGTGCCAGCAGCGCGGCAACAGGGGCCTATGGCTACACCTTC
cdr3_aa: CASSAATGAYGYTF

v_call: TRBV28
j_call: TRBJ2-7
clone_size: NA
d_call: NA
cdr3_nt: TGTGCCACTCCCCGGGCCTACGAGCAGTACTTC
cdr3_aa: CATPRAYEQYF

v_call: TRBV7-2
j_call: TRBJ2-2
clone_size: NA
d_call: TRBD2
cdr3_nt: TGTGCCAGCAGCTTAGCGGCGGGAGTGAGCGGGGAGCTGTTTTTT
cdr3_aa: CASSLAAGVSGELFF

v_call: TRBV19
j_call: TRBJ1-5
clone_size: NA
d_call: NA
cdr3_nt: TGTGCCAGTAGTCGTGGCAGTTATCAGCCCCAGCATTTT
cdr3_aa: CASSRGSYQPQHF

v_call: TRBV7-2
j_call: TRBJ1-6
clone_size: NA
d_call: TRBD1
cdr3_nt: TGTGCCAGCAGCCCCCCAGCCGGGACAGGGTTTAATTCACCCCTCCACTTT
cdr3_aa: CASSPPAGTGFNSPLHF

v_call: TRBV29-1
j_call: TRBJ2-7
clone_size: NA
d_call: TRBD1
cdr3_nt: TGCAGCGTTGAAGCGCTACGGGGGACAGGGGGATCCTACGAGCAGTACTTC
cdr3_aa: CSVEALRGTGGSYEQYF

v_call: TRBV7-3
j_call: TRBJ2-1
clone_size: once
d_call: TRBD2
cdr3_nt: TGTGCCAGCAGCCCTCGAAGGACTAGCGGGGGTTACAATGAGCAGTTCTTC
cdr3_aa: CASSPRRTSGGYNEQFF

v_call: TRBV11-2
j_call: TRBJ1-6
clone_size: NA
d_call: TRBD1
cdr3_nt: TGTGCCACCACCGGTGGGGACAGGGGGCCCTCACCCCTCCACTTT
cdr3_aa: CATTGGDRGPSPLHF

v_call: TRBV10-3
j_call: TRBJ1-2
clone_size: NA
d_call: NA
cdr3_nt: TGTGCCATCAGTGACGGGGGTCTGGGTAACTATGGCTACACCTTC
cdr3_aa: CAISDGGLGNYGYTF

v_call: TRBV12-3/TRBV12-4
j_call: TRBJ1-1
clone_size: NA
d_call: NA
cdr3_nt: TGTGCCAGCAGTTCAACACGGATCGGAGGAGCTTTCTTT
cdr3_aa: CASSSTRIGGAFF

v_call: TRBV19
j_call: TRBJ1-4
clone_size: NA
d_call: TRBD1
cdr3_nt: TGTGCCAGTAGTATTGGACAGGCGAATGAAAAACTGTTTTTT
cdr3_aa: CASSIGQANEKLFF

v_call: TRBV14
j_call: TRBJ1-2
clone_size: NA
d_call: NA
cdr3_nt: TGTGCCAGCAGCCAAGTTGGCCAGGTTTATGGCTACACCTTC
cdr3_aa: CASSQVGQVYGYTF

v_call: TRBV6-4
j_call: TRBJ2-1
clone_size: NA
d_call: NA
cdr3_nt: TGTGCCAGCAGTGACTCGGGGGGGCTCAATGAGCAGTTCTTC
cdr3_aa: CASSDSGGLNEQFF

v_call: TRBV7-9
j_call: TRBJ2-3
clone_size: NA
d_call: TRBD2
cdr3_nt: TGTGCCAGCAGCGTGACTAGCGGGAACACAGATACGCAGTATTTT
cdr3_aa: CASSVTSGNTDTQYF

v_call: TRBV7-9
j_call: TRBJ2-1
clone_size: many
d_call: NA
cdr3_nt: TGTGCCAGCAGCTCCACCCGGGAAAAGGCCTACAATGAGCAGTTCTTC
cdr3_aa: CASSSTREKAYNEQFF

v_call: TRBV3-1/TRBV3-2
j_call: TRBJ1-6
clone_size: once
d_call: NA
cdr3_nt: TGTGCCAGCAGCCAAGTTTGGCAGGTTAATTCACCCCTCCACTTT
cdr3_aa: CASSQVWQVNSPLHF

v_call: TRBV7-2
j_call: TRBJ1-2
clone_size: NA
d_call: NA
cdr3_nt: TGTGCCAGCAGCCTTCGAGATAGCCATGGCTACACCTTC
cdr3_aa: CASSLRDSHGYTF